This TCR beta chain was found in a study of T-cell reconstitution after alpha-beta-depleted transplantation in children. Study-level results: One year after transplant, T-cell counts and diversity came mostly from newly produced T cells. Reportedly, alpha-beta T cells present about two months post-transplant originated from several hundred expanded clones of graft origin. After transplant, high TCRbeta diversity at day 60 in some patients arose from surviving recipient T cells and thymic progenitors.

This clonotype was picked up a small number of times. No antigen is known for it. Using unique molecular identifiers, the investigators prepared the TCRbeta library. TCRdb reanalysed the PCR reads using MiXCR and keeps one entry per CDR3 protein. The sample comprises more than 85,000 distinct CDR3 sequences, about 5.6% of which are singletons, and roughly 6.1% rests with the top ten. CDR3 length equals 14 residues. V lost 5 bases and J 6 bases, leaving 14 bases between the germline ends. The germline V gene encodes CDR1 SGHTA and CDR2 FQGTGA. The specimen was PBMCs, mostly from graft donor cells, collected 60 days after TCRalphabeta/CD19-depleted stem cell transplant. The receptor was isolated from a female patient aged 2 to 10 who had a stem cell transplant for Fanconi anemia, so the T cells may come from the graft donor. The chain links TRBV7-3 to TRBJ2-1; perhaps TRBD2 as D (6 bases). The CDR3 spells CASSHYGGGNEQFF. For the CDR3, the DNA is TGTGCCAGCAGCCACTACGGGGGAGGCAATGAGCAGTTCTTC.